This T cell receptor (beta chain) was retrieved from a study of response to subunit inactivated influenza vaccine. General study results and limits: Authors suggested each seasonal influenza vaccination recruits few new T cells.

CDR3 length: 12 amino acids. Germline V CDR1 and CDR2: DFQATT, SNEGSKA (reference sequence). Trimming removed 3 bases from V and 2 bases from J, with 7 bases in between. One entry per CDR3 protein results from TCRdb running MiXCR on the RT-PCR reads. In the table there are hundreds of thousands of distinct CDR3 sequences, less than 10% of which are singletons. As concerns this clonotype: Its antigen is not identified.

The sequence came from a man aged 50 to 69 who received an inactivated influenza vaccine. The chain uses TRBV20-1 and TRBJ2-5; D gene unclear. The sequencing here drew on PBMCs from blood, taken around 2 years after vaccination. In DNA, the CDR3 is TGCAGTGCTAGTGTCGTTCAAGAGACCCAGTACTTC. It translates to CSASVVQETQYF.